A single sample is the source of the 14 T cell receptor beta chains below, sequenced in a study of control samples from healthy donors and cancer patients. Measured with immunoSEQ multiplex PCR; TCRdb has only the in-frame clones, and not every one. The sample lists 75,000 to 100,000 clones; around 86% were seen once. Sequenced sample: blood. The receptor set was obtained from a woman between 50 and 59 years old in good health.

This clone has only one observation. J is TRBJ2-2 and V is TRBV4-2; no firm D call. Germline V gives CDR1 LGHNA, CDR2 YNFKEQ. V lost 0 bases and J 6 bases, leaving 17 bases between the germline ends. This CDR3 comprises 17 residues. Here the CDR3 reads CASSQESLAQKSGELFF. The CDR3 coding sequence is TGTGCCAGCAGCCAAGAGTCCTTAGCCCAGAAGTCCGGGGAGCTGTTTTTT.

The V and J genes are TRBV7-2 and TRBJ2-3, with TRBD2 matching over 10 bases. After removal of 2 bases from V and 3 bases from J, the junction contained 5 bases not matched to a gene. This CDR3 comprises 16 residues. Germline values: CDR1 SGHTA, CDR2 FQGNSA. The CDR3 bases are TGTGCCAGCAGCTTACGAAGCGGGGGGGGTACAGATACGCAGTATTTT. Protein sequence: CASSLRSGGGTDTQYF.

The gene calls are TRBV7-3 and TRBJ1-2; no clear D. This CDR3 contains 14 residues. V lost 2 bases and J 2 bases, leaving 9 bases between the germline ends. Germline V gives CDR1 SGHTA, CDR2 FQGTGA. The DNA for the CDR3 is TGTGCCAGCAGCTTACCCGGGGTAAACTATGGCTACACCTTC. The encoded protein is CASSLPGVNYGYTF.

Only one count was recorded for this clone. The V and J genes are TRBV5-1 and TRBJ2-5, with a tentative D call TRBD2 (5 bases). This CDR3 has 13 amino acids. V was trimmed by 6 bases and J by 4 bases, leaving 13 bases between them. CDR1 SGHRS and CDR2 YFSETQ come from the germline V gene. CDR3 loop: CASKVDAGETQYF. The CDR3 region has the DNA TGCGCCAGCAAAGTCGACGCGGGAGAGACCCAGTACTTC.

This rearrangement joins TRBV27 to TRBJ2-7; the D is unclear. CDR3 length: 15 amino acids. The V gene's germline CDR1 is MNHEY and CDR2 SMNVEV (reference sequence). The V end lost 2 bases, the J end lost 0 bases, and 11 bases lay between the germline ends. CDR3 sequence (DNA): TGTGCCAGCAGTTTACAGGCCCCTAGCTCCTACGAGCAGTACTTC. Translated: CASSLQAPSSYEQYF.

The rearrangement links TRBV9 to TRBJ2-3; 7 positions agree with TRBD2. The trim removed 1 base at V and 2 bases at J, leaving 1 base unmatched. The germline gives CDR1 SGDLS, CDR2 YYNGEE. The CDR3 length is 14 residues. CDR3 sequence: CASSVSGTTDTQYF. Written as DNA, the CDR3 is TGTGCCAGCAGCGTAAGCGGGACCACAGATACGCAGTATTTT.

Here the CDR3 DNA reads TGTGCCAGTAGTGAAGGACAGGGGGCCATGAAGCTGTTTTTT. Translating gives CASSEGQGAMKLFF. This chain joins TRBV19 and TRBJ2-2, with 11 nucleotides matching TRBD1. This CDR3 region has 14 residues. V shed 5 bases, J shed 12 bases, and the junction held 8 bases outside the gene matches. CDR1 is LNHDA and CDR2 is SQIVND in the germline V gene (reference sequence).

V gene TRBV20-1 combines with J gene TRBJ2-3; 8 bases fit TRBD2. From germline, CDR1 is DFQATT and CDR2 SNEGSKA (reference sequence). The CDR3 covers 14 residues. V trimming: 3 bases; J trimming: 5 bases; junction bases outside the gene matches: 7. CDR3 loop: CSASPGGARDTQYF. CDR3 sequence (DNA): TGCAGTGCTAGTCCGGGGGGGGCGAGAGATACGCAGTATTTT.

This clone appeared a few times. The sample contains more than one DNA sequence encoding this CDR3. This chain links TRBV7-2 with TRBJ1-1; TRBD1 agrees at 8 bases. Germline CDR1 is SGHTA and CDR2 is FQGNSA. The ends lost 6 bases at V and 5 bases at J; junction bases unmatched: 8. CDR3 length equals 14 residues. The CDR3 DNA follows: TGTGCCAGCAGTGGACAGGGCCCGGGGACTGAAGCTTTCTTT. Protein sequence: CASSGQGPGTEAFF.

In its sample, this clone was seen a few times. The V and J genes are TRBV27 and TRBJ2-1; 9 bases line up with TRBD2. V gave up 8 bases and J gave up 8 bases; unmatched junction bases: 13. The CDR3 covers 15 residues. Germline lookup yields CDR1 MNHEY and CDR2 SMNVEV (reference sequence). CDR3 DNA: TGTGCCAGCTCGGGAATAGGGACTAGCACCCATGAGCAGTTCTTC. It translates to CASSGIGTSTHEQFF.

V is TRBV15 and J is TRBJ1-1, with 8 nucleotides matching TRBD1. The CDR3 runs 15 residues. Germline V gene data show CDR1 as LNHNV and CDR2 as YYDKDF (reference sequence). The V gene end was trimmed by 6 bases and the J gene end by 2 bases; junction bases not matched to a gene: 8. CDR3 sequence (DNA): TGTGCCACCAGAGGACAGGGTGGTGGAAACACTGAAGCTTTCTTT. It yields the protein CATRGQGGGNTEAFF.

CDR3 DNA sequence: TGTGCCAGCAGCCAAGATCTTGCGGGGACAGGGGGCACTGAAGCTTTCTTT. The encoded protein is CASSQDLAGTGGTEAFF. The chain is built from TRBV3-1 (or the pseudogene TRBV3-2) and TRBJ1-1; 11 positions agree with TRBD1. The germline V gene has CDR1 LGHDT and CDR2 YNNKEL (reference sequence). The V segment lost 0 bases and the J segment 4 bases; nucleotides outside the gene matches: 7. The CDR3 extends over 17 amino acids.

The gene calls are TRBV7-3 and TRBJ1-3; D may be TRBD1 (5 bases). Germline CDR1 and CDR2: SGHTA and FQGTGA. The CDR3 has 20 residues. V lost 5 bases, J lost 0 bases, and 26 bases lay in between. The CDR3 DNA follows: TGTGCCAGCAGCCACCCCCGGGGGGGGGAGGGCCTTGACTCTGGAAACACCATATATTTT. Its translation: CASSHPRGGEGLDSGNTIYF.

The gene calls are TRBV7-6 and TRBJ2-7; TRBD2 aligns across 10 bases. The V gene end was trimmed by 4 bases and the J gene end by 5 bases; junction bases not matched to a gene: 5. Germline V gene lookup returns CDR1 SGHVS and CDR2 FNYEAQ. There are 14 residues in the CDR3. The CDR3 DNA is TGTGCCAGCAGCTCCCTAGCGGGAGTCGACGAGCAGTACTTC. Protein sequence: CASSSLAGVDEQYF.